The T cell receptor (beta chain) under discussion was sequenced for a study of cytomegalovirus exposure and HLA in healthy donors. General study results and limits: Some TCR beta chains (around 160 of them) were listed as cytomegalovirus-associated. Reported results showed that the classifier diagnosed cytomegalovirus status with high specificity and sensitivity.

V lost 1 base and J lost 2, with 11 bases in between. CDR3 size: 15 residues. Per germline, CDR1 SGDLS and CDR2 YYNGEE. Comment on this clone: What it binds is unknown.

Repertoires were generated with immunoSEQ multiplex PCR, while TCRdb's copy carries only in-frame clones and drops some. The sample shows tens of thousands of clones, almost 97% of them seen only once. J is TRBJ2-3 and V is TRBV9; no clear D. Specimen: PBMCs. The receptor's source is a man in his late teens or twenties in good health and CMV-seropositive. The CDR3 coding sequence is TGTGCCAGCAGCGTACAATACACCCTCACAGATACGCAGTATTTT. Translated, it gives CASSVQYTLTDTQYF.